The next 17 T cell receptor beta chains were all read from a single sample in a study of cytomegalovirus exposure and HLA in healthy donors. Primers: 60 Vbeta forward and 13 Jbeta reverse. Profiling relied on immunoSEQ multiplex PCR, and the TCRdb table lists in-frame clones only, not all of them. Here the sample spans about 37,000 clones, around 70% being singletons. The sequencing sample was made of PBMCs. The receptors were gathered from a young man in good health and CMV-seronegative.

The V gene is TRBV7-6, the J gene TRBJ1-2; D call uncertain. Germline V gene lookup returns CDR1 SGHVS and CDR2 FNYEAQ. The V and J ends lost 0 bases and 5 bases respectively, with 13 bases between them. The CDR3 spans 15 residues. CDR3 amino acids: CASSLAPGLGYGYTF. The CDR3 bases are TGTGCCAGCAGCTTAGCCCCCGGACTAGGGTATGGCTACACCTTC.

The chain has TRBV7-8 and TRBJ2-5; perhaps TRBD1 as D (6 bases). CDR1 is SGHVS, CDR2 FQNEAQ, per germline. The V and J ends lost 7 bases and 3 bases respectively, with 12 bases between them. The CDR3 length is 13 residues. The CDR3 region has the DNA TGTGCCAGCAAAACATGGACAGAAGAGACCCAGTACTTC. Amino acids: CASKTWTEETQYF.

This clone occurred a few times. The rearrangement links TRBV2 to TRBJ1-1; possibly TRBD1 for D (6 bases). V gave up 6 bases and J gave up 4 bases, with 15 bases separating them. Per the germline V gene, CDR1 is SNHLY and CDR2 is FYNNEI. CDR3 length: 14 amino acids. CDR3 DNA sequence: TGTGCCAGCAGACAGGGAAGCACGAGCACTGAAGCTTTCTTT. Translating gives CASRQGSTSTEAFF.

This clone appeared once. This chain connects TRBV9 to TRBJ2-5; 12 nucleotides line up with TRBD2. The length of the CDR3 is 17 residues. V lost 0 bases, J lost 5 bases, and 8 bases stayed unmatched. The germline V gene encodes CDR1 SGDLS and CDR2 YYNGEE. Here the CDR3 DNA reads TGTGCCAGCAGCGTAGGGGCTAGCGGGGGGGCGATGGAGACCCAGTACTTC. Translating it yields CASSVGASGGAMETQYF.

V usage is TRBV5-1 and J usage is TRBJ2-2; TRBD2 matches at 7 bases. This CDR3 is built from 16 residues. V shed 4 bases and J 4 bases; nucleotides not matched to a gene: 10. The V gene's germline CDR1 is SGHRS and CDR2 YFSETQ. The CDR3, as DNA: TGCGCCAGCAGCGACACGGCGGGGGTCCTCACCGGGGAGCTGTTTTTT. The encoded protein is CASSDTAGVLTGELFF.

The chain employs TRBV27 and TRBJ2-7; perhaps TRBD2 as D (6 bases). The CDR3 is made up of 15 amino acids. Germline CDR1 MNHEY, CDR2 SMNVEV (reference sequence). Trimming removed 6 bases from V and 2 bases from J, with 17 bases in between. Written as DNA, the CDR3 is TGTGCCAGCAGCCGCGGGGTGGAGCGGCCCTACGAGCAGTACTTC. Encoded protein: CASSRGVERPYEQYF.

The gene calls are TRBV7-2 and TRBJ2-1, with 11 positions matching TRBD2. The CDR3 has 15 amino acids. V lost 3 bases, J lost 8 bases, and 6 bases stayed unmatched. Germline CDR1 reads SGHTA; CDR2 reads FQGNSA. The CDR3 is CASSFLAGGIDEQFF. CDR3 bases: TGTGCCAGCAGCTTTCTAGCGGGAGGTATTGATGAGCAGTTCTTC. The full variable domain, rest sourced from reference TRBV7-2 and TRBJ2-1, is GAGVSQSPSNKVTEKGKDVELRCDPISGHTALYWYRQSLGQGLEFLIYFQGNSAPDKSGLPSDRFSAERTGGSVSTLTIQRTQQEDSAVYLCASSFLAGGIDEQFFGPGTRLTVL.

The chain uses TRBV28 and TRBJ1-5; 7 bases are shared with TRBD1. CDR3 length: 14 residues. The germline V gene encodes CDR1 MDHEN and CDR2 SYDVKM. The V gene end was trimmed by 4 bases and the J gene end by 6 bases; junction bases not matched to a gene: 6. Here the CDR3 reads CASSSDRVIQPQHF. In nucleotides, the CDR3 is TGTGCCAGCAGTTCCGACAGGGTGATTCAGCCCCAGCATTTT.

With respect to this clone: One end of the junction does not line up with germline, which may come from a read error. This chain connects TRBV5-1 to TRBJ1-2; no clear D. Germline CDR1 reads SGHRS; CDR2 reads YFSETQ. This CDR3 has 13 residues. In DNA form, the CDR3 reads TGCGCCAGCAGCCCGGCCCCTAACTATGGCTACCCCTTC. It codes for CASSPAPNYGYPF.

The rearrangement joins TRBV30 to TRBJ1-1; a weak D match, TRBD1 (6 bases). Trimming took off 4 bases at V and 0 bases at J, with 12 bases between the two ends. Germline assignment: CDR1 GTSNPN and CDR2 SVGIG (reference sequence). This CDR3 is built from 14 residues. The CDR3 nucleotides are TGTGCCTGGAATGCAGGGGTTATGAACACTGAAGCTTTCTTT. Protein product: CAWNAGVMNTEAFF.

The chain combines TRBV28 with TRBJ2-7; 12 bases are a match to TRBD2. The CDR3 has 17 amino acids. Germline V lookup: CDR1 MDHEN, CDR2 SYDVKM. Trimming took 1 base from V and 0 from J; bases not matched to a gene: 4. The CDR3 loop reads CASSLSRLAGVSYEQYF. For the CDR3, the DNA is TGTGCCAGCAGTTTATCCCGACTAGCGGGGGTCTCCTACGAGCAGTACTTC.

This clone has only a few counts. The CDR3 sequence: CASSPMVALNYGYTF. The CDR3 nucleotides read TGTGCCAGCAGTCCCATGGTCGCGCTTAACTATGGCTACACCTTC. This rearrangement joins TRBV28 to TRBJ1-2; D gene ambiguous. Germline lookup yields CDR1 MDHEN and CDR2 SYDVKM. The CDR3 is 15 amino acids. Trimming cost V 5 bases and J 1 base, with 14 bases left between them.

This rearrangement joins TRBV7-2 to TRBJ1-1; weak D call: TRBD1 (5 bases). The germline gives CDR1 SGHTA, CDR2 FQGNSA. The CDR3 covers 16 residues. V shed 1 base and J shed 5 bases, with 17 bases lying between them. The CDR3 here is CASSLVGVSFGTEAFF. The CDR3 nucleotides are TGTGCCAGCAGCTTAGTAGGGGTCAGCTTCGGGACTGAAGCTTTCTTT.

The rearrangement uses TRBV2 and TRBJ2-2; D possibly corresponds to TRBD2 (7 bases). Trimming left V 10 bases short and J 6 bases short, with 18 bases between. The germline CDR1 and CDR2 sequences are SNHLY and FYNNEI. The CDR3 runs 14 residues. The chain's CDR3 is CATKWGGAAGELFF. The CDR3 nucleotides are TGTGCCACCAAGTGGGGGGGGGCCGCCGGGGAGCTGTTTTTT.

This chain uses TRBV14 with TRBJ1-1; tentatively, D is TRBD1 (5 bases). The length of the CDR3 is 12 residues. Trimming stripped 4 bases from V and 7 bases from J, with 10 bases between. CDR1 is SGHDN, CDR2 FVKESK, per germline. The CDR3 nucleotides are TGTGCCAGCAGCCGGTGGGGCAGTGAAGCTTTCTTT. This gives the protein CASSRWGSEAFF.

The chain employs TRBV29-1 and TRBJ1-2, with 7 bases lining up with TRBD1. This CDR3 comprises 13 residues. V trimming: 3 bases; J trimming: 4 bases; junction bases outside the gene matches: 5. From germline, CDR1 is SQVTM and CDR2 ANQGSEA. CDR3 loop: CSVDGDSSYGYTF. The CDR3 DNA is TGCAGCGTTGATGGGGACAGTTCCTATGGCTACACCTTC.

The V and J genes are TRBV30 and TRBJ1-4; no firm D call. This CDR3 contains 15 residues. The germline V gene has CDR1 GTSNPN and CDR2 SVGIG (reference sequence). V was trimmed by 2 bases and J by 7 bases, leaving 17 bases between them. Here the CDR3 reads CAWSKGSGGREKLFF. DNA for the CDR3: TGTGCCTGGAGTAAGGGAAGCGGTGGTCGTGAAAAACTGTTTTTT. The complete variable domain, with remaining parts taken from reference TRBV30 and TRBJ1-4, reads SQTIHQWPATLVQPVGSPLSLECTVEGTSNPNLYWYRQAAGRGLQLLFYSVGIGQISSEVPQNLSASRPQDRQFILSSKKLLLSDSGFYLCAWSKGSGGREKLFFGSGTQLSVL.